A selection of T cell receptor beta chains follows, all from one sample in a study of early T cells in non-severe SARS-CoV-2 infection. TCRdb re-derived calls from the 5' RACE reads in MiXCR, one entry per CDR3 protein. This sample has about 80,000 distinct CDR3 sequences, with about 12% found just once. Sequenced: whole blood. These receptors came from an adult who was a healthcare worker with PCR-confirmed SARS-CoV-2 infection or an uninfected control (not recorded which). CDR3s include the opening cysteine and the closing phenylalanine or tryptophan. Each record gives: V gene, J gene, D gene, CDR3 protein. The D gene is left open where the match is weak.

v_call: TRBV11-2
j_call: TRBJ2-5
d_call: TRBD1
cdr3_aa: CASSQTGVETQYF

v_call: TRBV30
j_call: TRBJ1-2
d_call: .
cdr3_aa: CAWSPPSHSYGYTF

v_call: TRBV28
j_call: TRBJ1-6
d_call: .
cdr3_aa: CASSPGSSPLHF

v_call: TRBV29-1
j_call: TRBJ2-3
d_call: .
cdr3_aa: CSVPEDTQYF

v_call: TRBV29-1
j_call: TRBJ1-3
d_call: .
cdr3_aa: CSATDSGNTIYF

v_call: TRBV4-1
j_call: TRBJ2-7
d_call: .
cdr3_aa: CASSQNGASAYEQYF

v_call: TRBV2
j_call: TRBJ1-2
d_call: .
cdr3_aa: CASTGPPSGRGYTF

v_call: TRBV20-1
j_call: TRBJ2-3
d_call: TRBD2
cdr3_aa: CSARVRREGPDTQYF

v_call: TRBV13
j_call: TRBJ1-2
d_call: .
cdr3_aa: CASSLDQKGYTF

v_call: TRBV9
j_call: TRBJ2-7
d_call: TRBD2
cdr3_aa: CASSAGPGLAGVVYEQYF

v_call: TRBV28
j_call: TRBJ2-1
d_call: TRBD1
cdr3_aa: CASSPSQGAVMEQFF

v_call: TRBV28
j_call: TRBJ1-1
d_call: TRBD1
cdr3_aa: CASRGATGRGTEAFF

v_call: TRBV20-1
j_call: TRBJ2-3
d_call: TRBD2
cdr3_aa: CSASQLAGVTDTQYF

v_call: TRBV5-1
j_call: TRBJ1-1
d_call: .
cdr3_aa: CASSQGRGEAFF

v_call: TRBV6-1
j_call: TRBJ2-1
d_call: .
cdr3_aa: CASSELRGAGEQFF

v_call: TRBV5-5
j_call: TRBJ2-3
d_call: .
cdr3_aa: CASSLVTDTQYF

v_call: TRBV7-3
j_call: TRBJ2-1
d_call: .
cdr3_aa: CASSLTFPGEQFF

v_call: TRBV7-3
j_call: TRBJ2-7
d_call: TRBD1
cdr3_aa: CASSPMPAGAGGALGEQYF

v_call: TRBV5-1
j_call: TRBJ1-1
d_call: .
cdr3_aa: CASKGGHATEAFF

v_call: TRBV20-1
j_call: TRBJ2-1
d_call: .
cdr3_aa: CSARNTYQPGPSGGEQFF

v_call: TRBV25-1
j_call: TRBJ2-7
d_call: .
cdr3_aa: CASSVRNGPYEQYF

v_call: TRBV7-8
j_call: TRBJ2-1
d_call: .
cdr3_aa: CASSFSGSSYNEQFF

v_call: TRBV27
j_call: TRBJ2-6
d_call: .
cdr3_aa: CASSREKGANVLTF

v_call: TRBV5-6
j_call: TRBJ1-6
d_call: TRBD1
cdr3_aa: CASSPPGQNSPLHF

v_call: TRBV6-5
j_call: TRBJ2-3
d_call: TRBD2
cdr3_aa: CASSNPLAEAWYF

v_call: TRBV7-8
j_call: TRBJ2-7
d_call: .
cdr3_aa: CASSLEISYEQYF

v_call: TRBV24-1
j_call: TRBJ2-1
d_call: .
cdr3_aa: CATSDPSPGPTNNEQFF

v_call: TRBV9
j_call: TRBJ1-6
d_call: TRBD1
cdr3_aa: CASSEGQSPNSPLHF

v_call: TRBV4-1
j_call: TRBJ2-7
d_call: TRBD1
cdr3_aa: CASSQVSGQFYEQYF

v_call: TRBV29-1
j_call: TRBJ2-2
d_call: TRBD1
cdr3_aa: CSVGQGDGELFF

v_call: TRBV20-1
j_call: TRBJ2-3
d_call: TRBD2
cdr3_aa: CSAQIGTSGGTDTQYF

v_call: TRBV24-1
j_call: TRBJ2-5
d_call: .
cdr3_aa: CATSDSPGQETQYF

v_call: TRBV9
j_call: TRBJ2-1
d_call: TRBD2
cdr3_aa: CASSQNPRTSGTSSYNEQFF

v_call: TRBV28
j_call: TRBJ2-1
d_call: .
cdr3_aa: CASSLGRRRLSSYNEQFF

v_call: TRBV20-1
j_call: TRBJ2-7
d_call: .
cdr3_aa: CSARLGPHEQYF

v_call: TRBV9
j_call: TRBJ2-5
d_call: .
cdr3_aa: CASSVDGGQETQYF

v_call: TRBV7-7
j_call: TRBJ2-1
d_call: TRBD1
cdr3_aa: CASSLDRVNEQFF

v_call: TRBV9
j_call: TRBJ1-6
d_call: .
cdr3_aa: CASSPQGGSPLHF

v_call: TRBV2
j_call: TRBJ1-6
d_call: .
cdr3_aa: CASTSAGRLSPLHF

v_call: TRBV5-1
j_call: TRBJ2-5
d_call: .
cdr3_aa: CASSLAGGAQETQYF

v_call: TRBV20-1
j_call: TRBJ2-1
d_call: TRBD2
cdr3_aa: CSARGLAGSYNEQFF

v_call: TRBV7-3
j_call: TRBJ1-1
d_call: TRBD1
cdr3_aa: CASSLTFGTGVLTEAFF

v_call: TRBV9
j_call: TRBJ1-6
d_call: .
cdr3_aa: CASSVDGDNNSPLHF

v_call: TRBV6-6
j_call: TRBJ2-3
d_call: .
cdr3_aa: CATLRGQDTQYF

v_call: TRBV7-9
j_call: TRBJ1-2
d_call: .
cdr3_aa: CASSPRQIHYGYTF

v_call: TRBV6-5
j_call: TRBJ2-3
d_call: .
cdr3_aa: CASSYSAGGGSDTQYF

v_call: TRBV18
j_call: TRBJ1-6
d_call: .
cdr3_aa: CASSPQTDNNSPLHF